One sample yielded the 13 T cell receptor beta chains listed below, sequenced in a study of T cell responses to AZD1222 COVID-19 vaccine (dated by TCRdb to the early 2020s). The time point label corresponds to: baseline before first vaccination. Library preparation used the immunoSEQ multiplex PCR assay. TCRdb obtained this table from immuneACCESS and retained in-frame rearrangements with V and J assigned. These tables miss some clones; where compared with another copy, unresolved V genes account for less than half of the shortfall, and the remainder is unexplained. The sample table lists some 100,000 clones, roughly 90% of them with a count of one. The ten biggest clones cover around 4.3% of the sample. Material: peripheral blood, obtained on day 0 of AZD1222 vaccination. The receptor source for this set is an adult in good health.

The genes are TRBV7-2 and TRBJ2-3; 11 bases agree with TRBD1. The V segment lost 4 bases and the J segment 1 base; nucleotides outside the gene matches: 4. This CDR3 has 16 amino acids. Germline V CDR1 and CDR2: SGHTA, FQGNSA. The CDR3 here is CASSSRDRGGTDTQYF. The DNA for the CDR3 is TGTGCCAGCAGCTCCAGGGACAGGGGGGGCACAGATACGCAGTATTTT.

The chain couples TRBV5-1 to TRBJ2-5; D gene ambiguous. The V gene's germline CDR1 is SGHRS and CDR2 YFSETQ. The CDR3 runs to 14 residues. V lost 0 bases and J lost 4, with 10 bases in between. The chain's CDR3 is CASSLAPGSETQYF. Here the CDR3 DNA reads TGCGCCAGCAGCTTGGCACCAGGTTCAGAGACCCAGTACTTC.

The gene calls are TRBV21-1 and TRBJ2-4; TRBD1 reflects the table's D call only, with no check against the DNA. TRBV21-1 constitutes a pseudogene. This CDR3 region has 17 residues. CDR3 DNA: TGTGCCAGCAGCAAACTGCAGGTATCGATCGCCAAAAACATTCAGTACTTC. It is translated as CASSKLQVSIAKNIQYF.

The rearrangement uses TRBV30 and TRBJ2-5; D not resolved. Germline assignment: CDR1 GTSNPN and CDR2 SVGIG (reference sequence). The CDR3 extends over 11 amino acids. The ends were cut back, 3 bases at V and 4 bases at J, with 6 bases in the middle. The CDR3 is CAWRLGETQYF. CDR3 bases: TGTGCCTGGAGGTTGGGAGAGACCCAGTACTTC. Looking up the rest from reference TRBV30 and TRBJ2-5 gives the full variable domain: SQTIHQWPATLVQPVGSPLSLECTVEGTSNPNLYWYRQAAGRGLQLLFYSVGIGQISSEVPQNLSASRPQDRQFILSSKKLLLSDSGFYLCAWRLGETQYFGPGTRLLVL.

V and J are TRBV30 and TRBJ1-3; no firm D call. The CDR3 is 12 residues long. The germline V and J ends were trimmed by 4 bases and 4 bases, with 8 bases remaining between them. The germline CDR1 and CDR2 sequences are GTSNPN and SVGIG (reference sequence). This CDR3 is CAWKKAGNTIYF. In DNA, the CDR3 is TGTGCCTGGAAAAAAGCAGGAAACACCATATATTTT.

The gene calls are TRBV18 and TRBJ1-2; perhaps TRBD1 as D (6 bases). From germline, CDR1 is KGHSH and CDR2 LQKENI. Trimming took 3 bases from V and 5 from J, leaving 19 bases between them. This CDR3 has 16 residues. CDR3 DNA: TGTGCCAGCTCACCCAACGGAGGGGGGGATTTGTATGGCTACACCTTC. It is translated as CASSPNGGGDLYGYTF.

Written as DNA, the CDR3 is TGTGCCAGCAGACCAGGGACAGGGGTTCAGCCCCAGCATTTT. Translating gives CASRPGTGVQPQHF. The chain combines TRBV28 with TRBJ1-5; 10 bases agree with TRBD1. Looked up from germline, CDR1 is MDHEN and CDR2 is SYDVKM. The V segment lost 6 bases and the J segment 6 bases; nucleotides outside the gene matches: 5. There are 14 residues in the CDR3.

V gene TRBV19 combines with J gene TRBJ1-5, with 7 bases matching TRBD1. V was clipped by 6 bases and J by 7 bases; unmatched bases: 9. There are 14 residues in the CDR3. Germline CDR1 LNHDA, CDR2 SQIVND (reference sequence). The CDR3 sequence: CASSDRFRGQPQHF. DNA of the CDR3: TGTGCCAGTAGCGACAGGTTCAGGGGGCAGCCCCAGCATTTT.

V gene TRBV19 combines with J gene TRBJ1-2; 7 bases map to TRBD1. Trimming at V came to 6 bases and at J to 4 bases, leaving 8 bases not matched to a gene. The CDR3 is made up of 14 amino acids. In germline, CDR1 is LNHDA, CDR2 SQIVND (reference sequence). DNA for the CDR3: TGTGCCAGTAGCGAATCCGGGACAGTCTATGGCTACACCTTC. Protein product: CASSESGTVYGYTF.

V usage is TRBV30 and J usage is TRBJ2-3, with TRBD2 as a possible D gene (6 bases). CDR3 length equals 16 residues. The germline CDR1 and CDR2 sequences are GTSNPN and SVGIG (reference sequence). Deletions cut 0 bases from V and 1 base from J, with 14 bases between. DNA of the CDR3: TGTGCCTGGAGTGTCGCCGGGGGTGGGGGCACAGATACGCAGTATTTT. Translation gives CAWSVAGGGGTDTQYF.

Only one count was recorded for this clone. The CDR3 region has the DNA TGTGCCAGCAGTGAATTGGTAGATAATCAGCCCCAGCATTTT. Protein product: CASSELVDNQPQHF. V gene TRBV2 combines with J gene TRBJ1-5; D gene ambiguous. The V end was cut by 2 bases, the J end by 4 bases, with 9 bases between. This CDR3 spans 14 amino acids. The germline V gene encodes CDR1 SNHLY and CDR2 FYNNEI.

The CDR3 is CASSSTGWNGYTF. CDR3 bases: TGTGCCAGCAGCTCGACAGGGTGGAATGGCTACACCTTC. This sequence joins TRBV11-2 and TRBJ1-2; 7 positions match TRBD1. The germline CDR1 and CDR2 sequences are SGHAT and FQNNGV. This CDR3 has 13 amino acids. The V gene end was trimmed by 4 bases and the J gene end by 6 bases; junction bases not matched to a gene: 5. The full variable domain, rest sourced from reference TRBV11-2 and TRBJ1-2, is EAGVAQSPRYKIIEKRQSVAFWCNPISGHATLYWYQQILGQGPKLLIQFQNNGVVDDSQLPKDRFSAERLKGVDSTLKIQPAKLEDSAVYLCASSSTGWNGYTFGSGTRLTVV.

The J gene is TRBJ1-3, the V gene TRBV5-1; D is unresolved. Germline V lookup: CDR1 SGHRS, CDR2 YFSETQ. The CDR3 runs to 17 residues. V was pared by 0 bases and J by 0 bases, with 13 bases between. CDR3 nucleotide sequence: TGCGCCAGCAGCTTGGAGAGACCTACTTACTCTGGAAACACCATATATTTT. This sequence encodes CASSLERPTYSGNTIYF.